The T cell receptor beta chain described here comes from a study of response to subunit inactivated influenza vaccine. MiXCR, applied by TCRdb to the RT-PCR reads, yields one record per CDR3 protein. The data contain about 540,000 distinct CDR3 sequences, approximately 20% of them singletons. This clonotype was picked up a small number of times. V was cut by 0 bases and J by 2 bases, with 5 bases left in between. Per the germline V gene, CDR1 is SGHVS and CDR2 is FNYEAQ. The CDR3 is made up of 13 amino acids. These sequences were also reported in another study, on T cells expressing NK-cell markers. From that study: As the method of synthesis, 5'RACE template switching with UMIs yielded TCR beta cDNA. Several experiments confined sorting to alpha-beta TCR T cells with an anti-gamma-delta TCR antibody.

The J gene is TRBJ2-7, the V gene TRBV7-6; no firm D call. The clonotype was recovered from a man aged 45 to 65 who received an inactivated influenza vaccine. This specimen was CD4+ T cells sorted from PBMCs, taken 11 to 12 days after vaccination. The CDR3 coding sequence is TGTGCCAGCAGCTTAGCACAGCCCTACGAGCAGTACTTC. As protein: CASSLAQPYEQYF.